This T cell receptor beta chain was observed in a study of post-analysis software for immune sequencing data. Study-level background: The cohort encompassed relapsing-remitting, secondary progressive and progressive-relapsing multiple sclerosis disease courses. General study findings and limits: Patients used about five TRBV segments, including TRBV5-6, TRBV5-1 and TRBV20-1, more often than controls. By F measure, samples from a shared preparation batch strongly co-clustered. Controls' normalized Chao1 diversity significantly exceeded that of multiple sclerosis patients.

In germline, CDR1 is ENHRY, CDR2 SYGVKD. With 1 base removed from V and 0 bases from J, the gap between germline ends came to 17 bases. The CDR3 has 18 residues. Researchers reported that TCR beta cDNA libraries carried unique molecular identifiers. The authors obtained some 500,000 cDNA molecules from approximately 0.95 to 9.8 million T cells. TCRdb fed the PCR reads into MiXCR, producing one record per CDR3 protein. Among about 820,000 distinct CDR3 sequences listed, roughly 50% were seen once. To note about this clonotype: Its antigen remains unidentified.

This receptor was obtained from a girl aged 5 to 17 with multiple sclerosis. The sequenced sample was blood. The V gene is TRBV10-3, the J gene TRBJ2-3; tentative D call: TRBD1 (6 bases). The CDR3 region has the DNA TGTGCCATCAGTGAGTGGAAAACACAGGGAGCTAGCACAGATACGCAGTATTTT. Its protein is CAISEWKTQGASTDTQYF.